One sample yielded the 17 T cell receptor beta chains listed below, sequenced in a study of blood T cell repertoires in COVID-19. Profiled with immunoSEQ multiplex PCR; TCRdb holds only in-frame clones, not every one. The table lists approximately 100,000 clones, 84% of them singletons. Sequenced material: peripheral blood. The receptors come from a woman in her fifties or sixties with acute or convalescent COVID-19.

The V call is TRBV14, the J call TRBJ2-6; TRBD1 might be the D (5 bases). CDR3 length: 17 residues. The V gene lost 0 bases and the J gene lost 3 bases, with 12 bases spanning the gap. Germline V lookup: CDR1 SGHDN, CDR2 FVKESK. The CDR3 sequence: CASSQEQARFGANVLTF. The CDR3 nucleotides are TGTGCCAGCAGCCAAGAACAGGCCCGGTTTGGGGCCAACGTCCTGACTTTC.

As DNA, the CDR3 is TGTGCCAGCAGCAACAGGGACTACGAGCAGTACTTC. Translation gives CASSNRDYEQYF. The chain employs TRBV7-9 and TRBJ2-7, with a weak D call TRBD1 (6 bases). In germline, CDR1 is SEHNR, CDR2 FQNEAQ (reference sequence). This CDR3 region has 12 residues. V was clipped by 5 bases and J by 3 bases, with 8 bases between them.

This clone was observed a single time. This rearrangement joins TRBV27 to TRBJ2-2; 14 bases map to TRBD2. Germline assignment: CDR1 MNHEY and CDR2 SMNVEV (reference sequence). CDR3 length equals 16 residues. Trimming cost V 5 bases and J 7 bases; bases outside gene matches: 6. Here the CDR3 DNA reads TGTGCCAGCAGTATTGGGACTAGCGGGGGTAGCGGGGAGCTGTTTTTT. Its protein product is CASSIGTSGGSGELFF.

J is TRBJ1-6 and V is TRBV5-4; 9 bases match TRBD1. Germline V CDR1 and CDR2: SGHNT, YYREEE (reference sequence). The CDR3 is made up of 15 amino acids. V was clipped by 6 bases and J by 10 bases; unmatched bases: 11. For the CDR3, the DNA is TGTGCCAGCACCCAGCCGGGACAGGGAAGCTCACCCCTCCACTTT. Translated, it gives CASTQPGQGSSPLHF.

This chain connects TRBV7-9 to TRBJ2-7; D may be TRBD1 (5 bases). Trimming took off 5 bases at V and 6 bases at J, with 11 bases between the two ends. Germline CDR1 and CDR2: SEHNR and FQNEAQ (reference sequence). The CDR3 has 12 residues. The CDR3 is CASSPQGFEQYF. The CDR3 nucleotides are TGTGCCAGCAGCCCCCAGGGATTCGAGCAGTACTTC. The complete variable domain, with remaining parts taken from reference TRBV7-9 and TRBJ2-7, reads DTGVSQNPRHKITKRGQNVTFRCDPISEHNRLYWYRQTLGQGPEFLTYFQNEAQLEKSRLLSDRFSAERPKGSFSTLEIQRTEQGDSAMYLCASSPQGFEQYFGPGTRLTVT.

The gene calls are TRBV6-2 or TRBV6-3 and TRBJ2-7; TRBD2 matches at 8 bases. CDR1 and CDR2 (germline): MNHEY, SVGEGT. This CDR3 is built from 14 residues. The V gene end was trimmed by 4 bases and the J gene end by 6 bases; junction bases not matched to a gene: 8. The CDR3 spells CASSFSGRAGEQYF. DNA of the CDR3: TGTGCCAGCAGTTTTTCCGGGAGGGCGGGCGAGCAGTACTTC.

The chain couples TRBV5-6 to TRBJ2-5; TRBD1 might be the D (5 bases). This CDR3 region has 15 residues. Germline assignment: CDR1 SGHDT and CDR2 YYEEEE. V gave up 4 bases and J gave up 1 base, with 14 bases separating them. The CDR3 region is CASSAVGRTQETQYF. In nucleotides, the CDR3 is TGTGCCAGCAGCGCCGTGGGGCGGACCCAAGAGACCCAGTACTTC.

V and J are TRBV5-6 and TRBJ1-2; D gene ambiguous. Germline CDR1 and CDR2: SGHDT and YYEEEE. Between the trimmed V and J ends, which lost 1 base and 4 bases, there was a span of 11 bases. The CDR3 totals 14 residues. The CDR3 region is CASSLMGVPYGYTF. CDR3 coding DNA: TGTGCCAGCAGCTTGATGGGAGTCCCCTATGGCTACACCTTC.

The chain carries TRBV27 and TRBJ2-1; TRBD2 aligns across 10 bases. This CDR3 has 17 residues. CDR1 is MNHEY, CDR2 SMNVEV, per germline (reference sequence). V lost 7 bases, J lost 2 bases, and 11 bases stayed unmatched. The CDR3 here is CASNQRTAGGPYNEQFF. CDR3 nucleotide sequence: TGTGCCAGCAACCAACGTACAGCGGGAGGGCCCTACAATGAGCAGTTCTTC.

The chain is built from TRBV6-5 and TRBJ2-7, with 8 positions matching TRBD1. Losses at the gene ends were 5 bases for V and 2 bases for J; bases not matched to a gene: 8. Germline assignment: CDR1 MNHEY and CDR2 SVGAGI. The CDR3 extends over 15 amino acids. As DNA, the CDR3 is TGTGCCAGCAGTCCCGACAGGGGTAGCGCCTACGAGCAGTACTTC. This translates into CASSPDRGSAYEQYF.

The genes are TRBV28 and TRBJ1-4, with a tentative D call TRBD1 (5 bases). Per the germline V gene, CDR1 is MDHEN and CDR2 is SYDVKM. The V end was cut by 3 bases, the J end by 0 bases, with 8 bases between. This CDR3 spans 15 amino acids. The CDR3 DNA is TGTGCCAGCAGTTTGGCGGGGGCAACTAATGAAAAACTGTTTTTT. This sequence encodes CASSLAGATNEKLFF.

V usage is TRBV11-3 and J usage is TRBJ1-1; 8 nucleotides align to TRBD1. V lost 2 bases and J lost 1; bases outside the gene matches: 3. The V gene's germline CDR1 is SGHNT and CDR2 YENEEA. The CDR3 has 15 amino acids. The CDR3, as DNA: TGTGCCAGCAGCTTAAGCGGGACAGGGAACACTGAAGCTTTCTTT. Encoded protein: CASSLSGTGNTEAFF.

The rearrangement joins TRBV19 to TRBJ2-5; tentative D call: TRBD2 (5 bases). Deletions cut 1 base from V and 5 bases from J, with 14 bases between. The V gene's germline CDR1 is LNHDA and CDR2 SQIVND (reference sequence). The CDR3 length is 15 residues. The CDR3 bases are TGTGCCAGTAGTATAGGTCTGGTGGGAGTGGAGACCCAGTACTTC. Residues: CASSIGLVGVETQYF.

V and J are TRBV15 and TRBJ1-6; D may be TRBD1 (5 bases). V lost 10 bases and J lost 7, with 14 bases in between. CDR1 is LNHNV, CDR2 YYDKDF, per germline (reference sequence). This CDR3 has 13 amino acids. CDR3 DNA: TGTGCCATCTCAGCGGGGCCAAATTCACCCCTCCACTTT. Translating gives CAISAGPNSPLHF.

The V and J genes are TRBV28 and TRBJ2-3; 12 nucleotides match TRBD2. Germline V gives CDR1 MDHEN, CDR2 SYDVKM. Trimming at V came to 4 bases and at J to 0 bases, leaving 5 bases not matched to a gene. This CDR3 comprises 17 residues. The CDR3 here is CASSSPGLAGSTDTQYF. The CDR3 DNA follows: TGTGCCAGCAGTTCCCCGGGACTAGCGGGTAGCACAGATACGCAGTATTTT.

The genes are TRBV21-1 and TRBJ1-4; the table's TRBD1 call for D was not verified on the DNA. TRBV21-1 is a recognized pseudogene. This CDR3 spans 20 amino acids. CDR3 bases: TGTGCCAGCAGCAAAGCGCTCTCGGACAGGGGGCGAAGGACTAATGAAAAACTGTTTTTT. It yields the protein CASSKALSDRGRRTNEKLFF.

CDR3 region: CASSSAGTGYYEQYF. The CDR3 DNA sequence: TGTGCCAGCAGCTCCGCCGGGACAGGGTACTACGAGCAGTACTTC. V gene TRBV7-2 combines with J gene TRBJ2-7; TRBD1 matches 9 bases. Trimming removed 4 bases from V and 3 bases from J; junction bases left unmatched: 7. In germline, CDR1 is SGHTA, CDR2 FQGNSA. The CDR3 spans 15 residues.